The sequence of this TCR beta chain was determined in a study of human T cells and chemical hapten exposure. The study's findings and limits: Relative to controls, expanded TCRs formed significantly more large CDR3 similarity clusters.

The time point: pre-sensitization, week 0. Described treatment: therapeutic diphenylcyclopropenone sensitization with weekly scalp DPC. At patch-test visits, sampling came before the patch test. Germline V CDR1 and CDR2: SGHAT, FQNNGV. V lost 2 bases and J 3 bases, leaving 13 bases between the germline ends. The CDR3 runs to 16 residues. The library put unique molecular identifiers onto individual cDNA molecules. TCRdb ran MiXCR on the RACE reads and lists one entry per CDR3 protein. The sample carries around 380,000 distinct CDR3 sequences, around 5% recorded once. Many counts were recorded for this clonotype. The antigen is unknown.

This rearrangement joins TRBV11-2 to TRBJ1-4; maybe TRBD1 (6 bases). This TCR was sampled from a young woman with alopecia areata. Some clones in this sample may be carry-over from other donors' samples. The sample here was whole blood, taken in connection with sensitization to the hapten diphenylcyclopropenone (DPC). The CDR3 reads CASSLKTRGPNEKLFF. The CDR3 nucleotides read TGTGCCAGCAGCTTAAAGACCAGGGGCCCTAATGAAAAACTGTTTTTT.